The TCR beta chain under discussion was sequenced for a study of T-cell reconstitution after alpha-beta-depleted transplantation in children. Unique molecular identifiers were built into the TCRbeta library. In TCRdb, the PCR reads were re-called with MiXCR into one record per CDR3 protein. The sample has almost 500,000 distinct CDR3 sequences, about 12% seen once. The CDR3 contains 15 residues. Germline loops: CDR1 MDHEN, CDR2 SYDVKM. With 0 bases clipped from V and 5 bases from J, the junction kept 6 bases outside the gene matches. This sample comprised PBMCs from the stem cell graft donor, obtained from the stem cell graft. The clonotype was recovered from a human donor who donated a stem cell graft to a child with combined immunodeficiency. V is TRBV28 and J is TRBJ2-5; 7 nucleotides agree with TRBD1. In nucleotides, the CDR3 is TGTGCCAGCAGTTTATGGGCAGGGGGTGGGGAGACCCAGTACTTC. Protein: CASSLWAGGGETQYF.